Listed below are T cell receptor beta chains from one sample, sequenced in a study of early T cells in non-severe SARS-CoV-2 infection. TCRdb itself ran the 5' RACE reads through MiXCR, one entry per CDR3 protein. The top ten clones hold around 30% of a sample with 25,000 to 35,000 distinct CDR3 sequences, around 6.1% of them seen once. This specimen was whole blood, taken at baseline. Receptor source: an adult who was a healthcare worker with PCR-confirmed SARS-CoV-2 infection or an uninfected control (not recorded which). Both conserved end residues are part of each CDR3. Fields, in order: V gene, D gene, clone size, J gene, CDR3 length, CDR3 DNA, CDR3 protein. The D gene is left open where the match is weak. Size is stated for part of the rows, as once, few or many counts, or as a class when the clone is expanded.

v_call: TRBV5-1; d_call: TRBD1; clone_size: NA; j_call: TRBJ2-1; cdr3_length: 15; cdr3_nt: TGCGCCAGCAGCTTGGGGGACAGGTATTACAATGAGCAGTTCTTC; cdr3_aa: CASSLGDRYYNEQFF
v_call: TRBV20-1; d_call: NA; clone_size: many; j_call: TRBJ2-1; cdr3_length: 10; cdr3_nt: TGCAGTGCCCCGGACTATGAGCAGTTCTTC; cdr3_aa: CSAPDYEQFF
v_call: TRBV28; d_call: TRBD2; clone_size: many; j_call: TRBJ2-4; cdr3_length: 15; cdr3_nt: TGTGCCAGCAGTCCTAGCGGGAGTGGCAAAAACATTCAGTACTTC; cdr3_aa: CASSPSGSGKNIQYF
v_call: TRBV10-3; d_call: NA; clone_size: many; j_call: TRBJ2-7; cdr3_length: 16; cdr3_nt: TGTGCCATCAGTGAAGACACCGGGTCCCCCCTCTACGAGCAGTACTTC; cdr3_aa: CAISEDTGSPLYEQYF
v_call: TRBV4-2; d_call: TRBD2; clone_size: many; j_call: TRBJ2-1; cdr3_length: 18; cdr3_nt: TGTGCCAGCAGCCAAGATTTGTTCGGGACTAGCGGGAGTTATGAGCAGTTCTTC; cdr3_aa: CASSQDLFGTSGSYEQFF
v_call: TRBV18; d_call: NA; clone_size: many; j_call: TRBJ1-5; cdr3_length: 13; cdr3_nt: TGTGCCAGCTCACCAGACGTGCTCGCGCCCCAGCATTTT; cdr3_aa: CASSPDVLAPQHF
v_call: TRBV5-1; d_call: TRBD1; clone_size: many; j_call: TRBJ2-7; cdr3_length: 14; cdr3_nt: TGCGCCAGCAGCTCGGGACAGGGAGGGCACGAGCAGTACTTC; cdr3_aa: CASSSGQGGHEQYF
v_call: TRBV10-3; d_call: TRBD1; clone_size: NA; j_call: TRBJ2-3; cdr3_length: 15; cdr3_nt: TGTGCCATCAGTGAAGTGACAGGGAGAACAGATACGCAGTATTTT; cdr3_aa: CAISEVTGRTDTQYF
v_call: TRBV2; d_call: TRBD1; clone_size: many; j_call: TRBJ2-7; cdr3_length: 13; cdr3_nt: TGTGCCAGCATCCGGGACAGGGGCTACGAGCAGTACTTC; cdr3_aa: CASIRDRGYEQYF
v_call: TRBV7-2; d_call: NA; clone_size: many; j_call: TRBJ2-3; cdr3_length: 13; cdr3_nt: TGTGCCAGCAGCTTAGCTAGGGAAGATACGCAGTATTTT; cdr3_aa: CASSLAREDTQYF
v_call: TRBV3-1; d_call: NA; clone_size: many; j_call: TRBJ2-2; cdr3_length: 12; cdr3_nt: TGTGCCAGCAGCCAAGGTACCGGGGAGCTGTTTTTT; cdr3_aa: CASSQGTGELFF
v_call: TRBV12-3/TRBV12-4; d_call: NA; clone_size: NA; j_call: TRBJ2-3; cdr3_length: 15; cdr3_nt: TGTGCCAGCAGTTCCCGCGGTGGGTCCACAGATACGCAGTATTTT; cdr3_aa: CASSSRGGSTDTQYF
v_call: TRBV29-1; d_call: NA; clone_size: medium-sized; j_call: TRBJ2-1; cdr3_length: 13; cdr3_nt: TGCAGCGCGGAGGGGGACTCCTACAATGAGCAGTTCTTC; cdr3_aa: CSAEGDSYNEQFF
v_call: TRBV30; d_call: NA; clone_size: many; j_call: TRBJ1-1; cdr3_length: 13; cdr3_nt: TGTGCCTGGGGGCGGGCAGGGAACACTGAAGCTTTCTTT; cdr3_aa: CAWGRAGNTEAFF
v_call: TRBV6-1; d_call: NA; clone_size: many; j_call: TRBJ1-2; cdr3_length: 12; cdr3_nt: TGTGCCAATGGGTCAGGGGCCTATGGCTACACCTTC; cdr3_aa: CANGSGAYGYTF
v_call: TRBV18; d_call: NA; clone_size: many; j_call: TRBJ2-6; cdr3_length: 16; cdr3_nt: TGTGCCAGCTCACCACAACCACCTTCCGGGGCCAACGTCCTGACTTTC; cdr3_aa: CASSPQPPSGANVLTF
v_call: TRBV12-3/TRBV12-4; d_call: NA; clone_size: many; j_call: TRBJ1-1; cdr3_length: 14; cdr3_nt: TGTGCCAGCACCAGGGGCACGGTGGGCACTGAAGCTTTCTTT; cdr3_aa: CASTRGTVGTEAFF
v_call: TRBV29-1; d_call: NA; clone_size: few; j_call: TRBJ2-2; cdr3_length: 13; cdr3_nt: TGCAGCGTTGAAGGTCAATTTTCCGGGGAGCTGTTTTTT; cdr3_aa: CSVEGQFSGELFF
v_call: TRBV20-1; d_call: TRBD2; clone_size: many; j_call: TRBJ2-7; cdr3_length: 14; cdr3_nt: TGCAGTGCGAGAGCCGGCGGGAGTGATTACGAGCAGTACTTC; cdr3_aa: CSARAGGSDYEQYF
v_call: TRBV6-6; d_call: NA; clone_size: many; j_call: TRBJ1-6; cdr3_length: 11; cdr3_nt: TGTGCCAGCAGTTACGAGGGACCCCTCCACTTT; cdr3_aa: CASSYEGPLHF
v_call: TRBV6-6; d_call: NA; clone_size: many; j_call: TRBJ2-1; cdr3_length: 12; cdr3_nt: TGTGCCAGCAGTCCCCAGGTGAATGAGCAGTTCTTC; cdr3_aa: CASSPQVNEQFF
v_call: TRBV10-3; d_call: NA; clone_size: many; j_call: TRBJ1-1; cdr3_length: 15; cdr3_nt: TGTGCCATCAGGGGCCGGGAGGGGTGGAACACTGAAGCTTTCTTT; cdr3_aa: CAIRGREGWNTEAFF
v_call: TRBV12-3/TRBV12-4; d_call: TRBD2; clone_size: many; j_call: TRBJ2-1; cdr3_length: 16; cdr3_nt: TGTGCCAGCACCCTCAGGACTAGCGGCATGGTGGATGAGCAGTTCTTC; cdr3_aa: CASTLRTSGMVDEQFF
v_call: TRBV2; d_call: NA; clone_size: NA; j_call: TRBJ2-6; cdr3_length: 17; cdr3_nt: TGTGCCAGCAGTGAAAGGGGACTGCACTCTGGGGCCAACGTCCTGACTTTC; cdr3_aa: CASSERGLHSGANVLTF
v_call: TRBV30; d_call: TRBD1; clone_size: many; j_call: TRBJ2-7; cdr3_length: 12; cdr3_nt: TGTGCCTGGAACAGGGGTACCCACGAGCAGTACTTC; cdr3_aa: CAWNRGTHEQYF
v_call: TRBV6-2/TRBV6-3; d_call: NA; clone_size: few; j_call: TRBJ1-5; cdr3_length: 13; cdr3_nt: TGTGCCAGCAGTCCAGGGGTCGGTCAGCCCCAGCATTTT; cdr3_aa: CASSPGVGQPQHF
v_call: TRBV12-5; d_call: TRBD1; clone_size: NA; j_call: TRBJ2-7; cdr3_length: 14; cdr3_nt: TGTGCTAGTGTTTGGGACAGGGGAGCCTACGAGCAGTACTTC; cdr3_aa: CASVWDRGAYEQYF
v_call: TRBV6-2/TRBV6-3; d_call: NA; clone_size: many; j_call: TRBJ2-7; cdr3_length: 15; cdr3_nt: TGTGCCAGCAGTCCCCCGGTGATTCCCACCTACGAGCAGTACTTC; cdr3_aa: CASSPPVIPTYEQYF
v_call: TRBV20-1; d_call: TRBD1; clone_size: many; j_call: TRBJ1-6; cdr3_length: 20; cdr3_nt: TGCAGTGCTGGTCCGGACAGGGGCAGGGGCTATAGCTCCTATAATTCACCCCTCCACTTT; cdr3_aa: CSAGPDRGRGYSSYNSPLHF
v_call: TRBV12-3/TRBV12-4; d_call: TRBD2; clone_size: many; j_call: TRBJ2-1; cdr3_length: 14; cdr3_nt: TGTGCCAGCAGTTTTGGGGGAGGGCAGTATGAGCAGTTCTTC; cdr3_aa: CASSFGGGQYEQFF
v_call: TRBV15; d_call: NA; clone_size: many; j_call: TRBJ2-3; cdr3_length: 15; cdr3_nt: TGTGCCACCAGCAGAGGGGGCCCGGCCACAGATACGCAGTATTTT; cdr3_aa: CATSRGGPATDTQYF
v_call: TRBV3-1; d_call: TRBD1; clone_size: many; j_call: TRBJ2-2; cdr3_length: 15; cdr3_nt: TGTGCCAGCAGCCAAGAGGGACAGGGGACCGGGGAGCTGTTTTTT; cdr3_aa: CASSQEGQGTGELFF
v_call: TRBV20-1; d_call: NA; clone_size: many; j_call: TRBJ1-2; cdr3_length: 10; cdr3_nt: TGCAGTGCTAGGTCTAGTGGCTACACCTTC; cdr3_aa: CSARSSGYTF
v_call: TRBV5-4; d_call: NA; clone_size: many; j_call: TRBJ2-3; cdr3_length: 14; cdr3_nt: TGTGCCAGCAGCTTCGACGGCAACACAGATACGCAGTATTTT; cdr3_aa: CASSFDGNTDTQYF
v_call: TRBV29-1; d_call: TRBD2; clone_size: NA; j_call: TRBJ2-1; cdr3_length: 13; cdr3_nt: TGCAGCGCCGGGGCGGGAGACTACAATGAGCAGTTCTTC; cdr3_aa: CSAGAGDYNEQFF
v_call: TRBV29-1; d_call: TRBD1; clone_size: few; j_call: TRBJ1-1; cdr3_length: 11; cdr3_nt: TGCAGCGGAGGGGACAGGACTGAAGCTTTCTTT; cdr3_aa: CSGGDRTEAFF
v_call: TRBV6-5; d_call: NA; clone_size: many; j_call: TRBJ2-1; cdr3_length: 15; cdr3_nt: TGTGCCAGCCAAGAAGGATGGAACAACTACAATGAGCAGTTCTTC; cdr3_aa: CASQEGWNNYNEQFF
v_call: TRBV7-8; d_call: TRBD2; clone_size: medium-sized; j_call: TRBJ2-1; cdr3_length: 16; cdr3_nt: TGTGCCAGCAGCTCCCCAGCGGGAGGGTATGCCAATGAGCAGTTCTTC; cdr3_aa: CASSSPAGGYANEQFF
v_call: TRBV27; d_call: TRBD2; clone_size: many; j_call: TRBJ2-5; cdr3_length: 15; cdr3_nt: TGTGCCAGCAGTTTAAGGGGACTAGCGCGTGAGACCCAGTACTTC; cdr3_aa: CASSLRGLARETQYF
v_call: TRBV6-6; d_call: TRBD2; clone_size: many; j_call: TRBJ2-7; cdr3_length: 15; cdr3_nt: TGTGCCAGCAGTTACGAAGCGGGGGGTTCCTACGAGCAGTACTTC; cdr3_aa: CASSYEAGGSYEQYF
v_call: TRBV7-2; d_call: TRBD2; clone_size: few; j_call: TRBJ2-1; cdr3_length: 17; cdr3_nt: TGTGCCAGCCTCCTCACGGGGGGTCCGGGTTCCTACAATGAGCAGTTCTTC; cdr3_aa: CASLLTGGPGSYNEQFF
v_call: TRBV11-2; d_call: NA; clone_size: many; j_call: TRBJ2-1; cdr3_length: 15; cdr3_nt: TGTGCCAGCAGCTTGGGGGGGCGCCTTTACAATGAGCAGTTCTTC; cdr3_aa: CASSLGGRLYNEQFF
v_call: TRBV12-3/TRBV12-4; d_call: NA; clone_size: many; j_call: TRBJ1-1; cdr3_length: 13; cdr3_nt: TGTGCCAGCAGTTTAGAAGAGGGGACTGAAGCTTTCTTT; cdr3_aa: CASSLEEGTEAFF
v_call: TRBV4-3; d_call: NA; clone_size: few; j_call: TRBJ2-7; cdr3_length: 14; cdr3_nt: TGCGCCAGCAGCCCGCAGGGTGTTTCCTACGAGCAGTACTTC; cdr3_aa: CASSPQGVSYEQYF
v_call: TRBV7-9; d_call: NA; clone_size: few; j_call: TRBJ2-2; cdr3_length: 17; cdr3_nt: TGTGCCAGCAGCCCCCCCAGGTTTTCCGCGAACACCGGGGAGCTGTTTTTT; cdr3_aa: CASSPPRFSANTGELFF